What follows describes a single T cell receptor (beta chain). V was cut by 3 bases and J by 8 bases, with 26 bases left in between. The germline gives CDR1 SGHNT, CDR2 YYREEE (reference sequence). CDR3 length: 18 residues. This sample was taken from a study of blood T cell repertoires in COVID-19. Study details: Samples came from the United States, Italy and Spain, spanning acute and convalescent COVID-19.

Method: immunoSEQ multiplex PCR; TCRdb's copy keeps in-frame clones and lacks some. Of 200,000 to 250,000 clones listed, 75% to 90% are singletons. This TCR was recovered from a young woman who had recovered from COVID-19. Sequenced input: peripheral blood. J is TRBJ1-4 and V is TRBV5-4; tentative D call: TRBD1 (6 bases). CDR3 coding DNA: TGTGCCAGCAGCTCGGGGACCGGGCCCTTTCTCCAGGGGGAAAAACTGTTTTTT. Amino acid sequence: CASSSGTGPFLQGEKLFF.